Listed below are T cell receptor beta chains from one sample, sequenced in a study of cytomegalovirus exposure and HLA in healthy donors. Repertoires were generated with immunoSEQ multiplex PCR, while TCRdb's copy carries only in-frame clones and drops some. Of 65,000 to 80,000 clones detected, 78% appear once; the ten largest clones hold over 7%. Sequenced input: PBMCs. These receptors were taken from a woman between 40 and 50 years old in good health and CMV-seropositive. CDR3s include the opening cysteine and the closing phenylalanine or tryptophan. Each record gives: J gene, clone size, V gene, D gene, CDR3 protein, CDR3 DNA. The D gene is left open where the match is weak. Where a row states a size, it is once, few, many or the class of an expanded clone; other rows omit it.

>TRBJ1-1|-|TRBV30|-
CAWEKGQNTEAFF
TGTGCCTGGGAAAAGGGGCAGAACACTGAAGCTTTCTTT
>TRBJ1-1|-|TRBV30|-
CACYRRGAPGTEAFF
TGTGCCTGTTACCGTCGGGGGGCGCCGGGCACTGAAGCTTTCTTT
>TRBJ2-1|-|TRBV18|-
CASSTASSYNEQFF
TGTGCCAGCTCTACAGCAAGCTCCTACAATGAGCAGTTCTTC
>TRBJ2-1|-|TRBV13|TRBD1
CASSLRGLFEQFF
TGTGCCAGCAGCTTGAGGGGGCTTTTTGAGCAGTTCTTC
>TRBJ2-7|few|TRBV28|TRBD2
CASSPLAGGYEQYF
TGTGCCAGCAGTCCCCTAGCGGGGGGCTACGAGCAGTACTTC
>TRBJ1-3|-|TRBV30|-
CAWRDRISGNTIYF
TGTGCCTGGAGAGACAGGATCTCTGGAAACACCATATATTTT
>TRBJ1-1|-|TRBV7-8|TRBD1
CASSPGQGNTEAFF
TGTGCCAGCAGCCCGGGACAGGGGAACACTGAAGCTTTCTTT
>TRBJ1-4|-|TRBV9|-
CASSGQATNEKLFF
TGTGCCAGCAGCGGCCAGGCAACTAATGAAAAACTGTTTTTT
>TRBJ2-2|-|TRBV7-2|TRBD2
CASSGLAGGLAGELSF
TGTGCCAGCAGTGGACTAGCGGGGGGGCTCGCCGGGGAGCTGTCTTTT
>TRBJ2-2|once|TRBV28|-
CAIHPGSVLQENTGELFF
TGTGCCATCCACCCCGGCTCAGTGCTACAGGAGAACACCGGGGAGCTGTTTTTT
>TRBJ2-7|-|TRBV5-1|TRBD1
CASHYPGQNYEQYF
TGCGCCAGCCACTACCCGGGACAGAACTACGAGCAGTACTTC
>TRBJ1-1|-|TRBV9|-
CASSVAPYTEAFF
TGTGCCAGCAGCGTAGCTCCTTACACTGAAGCTTTCTTT
>TRBJ1-1|-|TRBV14|TRBD1
CASSQELGDRREAFF
TGTGCCAGCAGCCAAGAATTAGGGGACAGGCGGGAAGCTTTCTTT
>TRBJ1-6|few|TRBV19|-
CASRRASDSPLHF
TGTGCCAGTCGGCGGGCCTCGGATTCACCCCTCCACTTT
>TRBJ2-2|-|TRBV6-7|-
CASSYECGTGIGRGANTGELFF
TGTGCCAGCAGTTACGAATGTGGGACAGGGATCGGGCGGGGGGCGAACACCGGGGAGCTGTTTTTT
>TRBJ1-5|-|TRBV5-1|-
CASSHSGSNQPQHF
TGCGCCAGCAGCCACTCTGGTAGCAATCAGCCCCAGCATTTT
>TRBJ1-2|-|TRBV6-4|TRBD1
CASTDRGRSYGYTF
TGTGCCAGCACTGACAGGGGGCGCAGCTATGGCTACACCTTC
>TRBJ2-1|-|TRBV18|-
CASSKAALPGGEQFF
TGTGCCAGCTCGAAAGCGGCTCTACCCGGGGGTGAGCAGTTCTTC
>TRBJ1-2|-|TRBV6-6|TRBD1
CASSYTQDRGYGYTF
TGTGCCAGCAGTTATACTCAGGACAGGGGATATGGCTACACCTTC
>TRBJ2-7|-|TRBV5-5|TRBD1
CASSSILRGYEQYF
TGTGCCAGCAGCTCGATTCTCAGGGGGTACGAGCAGTACTTC
>TRBJ2-7|-|TRBV7-2|-
CASSLGGLREQYF
TGTGCCAGCAGCTTAGGGGGCCTCCGCGAGCAGTACTTC
>TRBJ2-7|-|TRBV4-2|TRBD1
CASSQVFPDRGYEQYF
TGTGCCAGCAGCCAAGTGTTTCCGGACAGGGGTTACGAGCAGTACTTC
>TRBJ1-2|-|TRBV11-2|TRBD1
CASSSLRGQGAERWYGYTF
TGTGCCAGCAGCTCACTCCGGGGACAGGGGGCTGAGAGATGGTATGGCTACACCTTC
>TRBJ2-5|-|TRBV4-2|-
CASSTQETQYF
TGTGCCAGCAGCACTCAAGAGACCCAGTACTTC
>TRBJ2-3|-|TRBV7-9|TRBD2
CASSPGLAGISTDTQYF
TGTGCCAGCAGCCCGGGACTAGCGGGGATAAGCACAGATACGCAGTATTTT
>TRBJ1-3|-|TRBV6-5|TRBD1
CASSYFGQGINTIYF
TGTGCCAGCAGTTACTTTGGACAGGGTATTAACACCATATATTTT
>TRBJ1-1|few|TRBV5-6|-
CASSPPGSGAEAFF
TGTGCCAGCAGCCCCCCGGGGAGTGGAGCTGAAGCTTTCTTT
>TRBJ2-1|once|TRBV7-2|TRBD1
CASSQDRGQYNEQFF
TGTGCCAGCAGCCAGGACAGGGGGCAATACAATGAGCAGTTCTTC
>TRBJ2-7|-|TRBV7-8|TRBD2
CASSLGGGYEQYF
TGTGCCAGCAGCTTAGGGGGGGGTTACGAGCAGTACTTC
>TRBJ1-6|-|TRBV4-2|-
CASSQDRVNSPLHF
TGTGCCAGCAGCCAAGACAGGGTTAATTCACCCCTCCACTTT
>TRBJ1-1|-|TRBV5-4|-
CASSPGGGGLMNTEAFF
TGTGCCAGCAGCCCGGGGGGCGGGGGTCTTATGAACACTGAAGCTTTCTTT
>TRBJ2-6|-|TRBV6-1|-
CASRIRVTGANVLTF
TGTGCCAGCAGAATCAGGGTAACAGGGGCCAACGTCCTGACTTTC
>TRBJ2-3|-|TRBV6-1|TRBD1
CASRGTGGADTQYF
TGTGCCAGCCGAGGGACAGGGGGGGCAGATACGCAGTATTTT
>TRBJ2-1|-|TRBV27|TRBD2
CASSPSGGAYNEQFF
TGTGCCAGCAGTCCAAGCGGGGGGGCCTACAATGAGCAGTTCTTC
>TRBJ1-5|-|TRBV10-3|-
CAISEITAQPQHF
TGTGCCATCAGTGAGATCACAGCTCAGCCCCAGCATTTT
>TRBJ1-4|few|TRBV18|TRBD1
CASSRGQEEKLFF
TGTGCCAGCTCGAGGGGGCAGGAAGAAAAACTGTTTTTT
>TRBJ2-3|few|TRBV11-2|TRBD2
CASSRTFSGGAGDTQYF
TGTGCCAGCAGCCGGACCTTTAGCGGGGGGGCTGGTGATACGCAGTATTTT
>TRBJ2-5|-|TRBV5-6|-
CASSLPSGSQETQYF
TGTGCCAGCAGCTTGCCTTCCGGGAGCCAAGAGACCCAGTACTTC
>TRBJ1-2|-|TRBV29-1|-
CSVERGDYGYTF
TGCAGCGTTGAACGGGGGGACTATGGCTACACCTTC
>TRBJ2-1|-|TRBV7-2|TRBD2
CASSVLAGGGNEQFF
TGTGCCAGCAGCGTTCTAGCGGGGGGTGGGAATGAGCAGTTCTTC
>TRBJ2-2|-|TRBV7-9|-
CASSLQYGLSTNTGELFF
TGTGCCAGCAGCTTACAGTACGGACTCTCCACTAACACCGGGGAGCTGTTTTTT
>TRBJ2-1|once|TRBV5-6|TRBD1
CASSAGRGPYNEQFF
TGTGCCAGCAGCGCCGGAAGGGGGCCCTACAATGAGCAGTTCTTC
>TRBJ1-1|-|TRBV7-2|-
CASSLAPGHPLNTEAFF
TGTGCCAGCAGCTTAGCCCCGGGACACCCCTTGAACACTGAAGCTTTCTTT
>TRBJ1-6|-|TRBV30|TRBD1
CAWTGTAFNSPLHF
TGTGCCTGGACCGGGACAGCCTTTAATTCACCCCTCCACTTT
>TRBJ1-4|-|TRBV15|-
CATSKLGGSNEKLFF
TGTGCCACCAGCAAGTTAGGAGGATCTAATGAAAAACTGTTTTTT
>TRBJ2-5|-|TRBV11-2|-
CASSLGTTGIGETQYF
TGTGCCAGCAGCTTAGGCACAACAGGGATTGGAGAGACCCAGTACTTC
>TRBJ2-1|few|TRBV11-2|TRBD2
CASSTSGLVHNEQFF
TGTGCCAGCAGCACTAGCGGGCTAGTCCACAATGAGCAGTTCTTC
>TRBJ2-7|-|TRBV6-1|-
CASRAESYEQYF
TGTGCCAGCCGCGCCGAAAGCTACGAGCAGTACTTC
>TRBJ2-7|-|TRBV6-5|TRBD2
CASRPIAGDYEQYF
TGTGCCAGCAGACCAATAGCGGGAGACTACGAGCAGTACTTC
>TRBJ2-2|-|TRBV6-1|-
CASTIGAAGELFF
TGTGCCAGCACTATAGGGGCGGCCGGGGAGCTGTTTTTT
>TRBJ1-6|-|TRBV5-1|TRBD1
CASSGDSRNSPLHF
TGCGCCAGCAGCGGGGACAGCCGCAATTCACCCCTCCACTTT
>TRBJ2-2|-|TRBV18|-
CASSPTPKTGNTGELFF
TGTGCCAGCTCACCCACACCCAAGACAGGGAACACCGGGGAGCTGTTTTTT
>TRBJ2-3|once|TRBV13|TRBD1
CASSGGQGPDTQYF
TGTGCCAGCAGCGGTGGACAGGGCCCAGATACGCAGTATTTT
>TRBJ1-6|-|TRBV7-2|TRBD1
CASSPGQGVSPLHF
TGTGCCAGCAGCCCCGGACAGGGAGTTTCACCCCTCCACTTT
>TRBJ1-2|-|TRBV6-1|TRBD1
CASSEKGTGYGYTF
TGTGCCAGCAGTGAAAAGGGGACAGGCTATGGCTACACCTTC